This is a list of T cell receptor beta chains from one sample in a study of T cell changes during pregnancy in multiple sclerosis. Data came from immunoSEQ multiplex PCR; TCRdb stores just in-frame clones and leaves some out. The profile covers 45,000 to 70,000 clones, with 92% appearing a single time and approximately 0.18% taken by the ten largest. The source was CD4+ T cells from peripheral blood mononuclear cells, collected in the second trimester of pregnancy. The receptors here all came from a female donor with multiple sclerosis, enrolled in a pregnancy study. The conserved cysteine and the conserved F or W are not part of the CDR3 here. Fields, in order: CDR3 length, clone size, V gene, CDR3 protein. Clone size appears in some rows only: once, few, many, or a class for an expanded clone.

13 | . | TRBV6-1 | ASSVRGRAQETQY
9 | . | TRBV7-9 | ASAKIGEQY
10 | . | TRBV6-1 | ASSEPYNEQF
14 | . | TRBV28 | ASSPRGLAGQETQY
9 | . | TRBV20-1 | SVAIPNEQF
13 | . | TRBV28 | ASSPPQASSYEQY
11 | . | TRBV5-1 | ASSSSFQETQY
11 | . | TRBV10-3 | ASRAATNEKLF
13 | . | TRBV5-1 | ASSLMGTGMHEQY
16 | once | TRBV23-1 | ASSHSWFDKGSIQPQH
13 | . | TRBV7-7 | ASSPVAGGPGEQF
13 | . | TRBV19 | ASSVGTDRNYGYT
12 | once | TRBV6-6 | ASSTLGGADGYT
14 | . | TRBV21-1 | ASSKWLAAFHNEQF
13 | . | TRBV21-1 | ASSKEASGGHGQF
12 | . | TRBV11-3 | ASSYSGSTDTQY
13 | . | TRBV30 | AWIRGRPTPGELF
12 | once | TRBV19 | ASSIPGGPNEQF
12 | . | TRBV4-1 | ASSRGDRGTEQY
15 | . | TRBV7-2 | ASSLTGGVRGYNEQF
11 | . | TRBV28 | ASSHQGADEQY
12 | . | TRBV27 | ASSFVSGGYEQY
12 | . | TRBV2 | ASSGGQPRYGYT
13 | once | TRBV7-6 | ASSAARTTYNEQF
14 | . | TRBV5-1 | ASSLAKVAEGYEQY
12 | . | TRBV28 | ASSSLADTDTQY
11 | . | TRBV6-5 | ASSYPDSGKLF
13 | . | TRBV6-6 | ASSLTSGRSGEQF
11 | . | TRBV10-3 | AIRGDSNYEQY
15 | once | TRBV7-9 | ASSLRTGTSDYNEQF
12 | . | TRBV15 | ATSRERGNTEAF
14 | . | TRBV19 | ASRGTGSGNTGELF
17 | . | TRBV15 | ATSRRPGQGISRETEAF